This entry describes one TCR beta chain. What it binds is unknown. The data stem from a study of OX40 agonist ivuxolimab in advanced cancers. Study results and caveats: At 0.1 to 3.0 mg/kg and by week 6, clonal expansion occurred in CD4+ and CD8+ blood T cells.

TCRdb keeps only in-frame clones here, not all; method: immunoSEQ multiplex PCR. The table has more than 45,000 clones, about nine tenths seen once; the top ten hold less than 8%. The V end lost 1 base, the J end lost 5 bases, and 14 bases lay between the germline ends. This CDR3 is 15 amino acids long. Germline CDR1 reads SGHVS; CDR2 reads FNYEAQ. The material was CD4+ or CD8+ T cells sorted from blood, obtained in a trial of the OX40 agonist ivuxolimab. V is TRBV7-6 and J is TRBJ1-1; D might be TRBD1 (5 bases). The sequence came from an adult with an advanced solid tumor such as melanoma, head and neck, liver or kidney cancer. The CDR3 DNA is TGTGCCAGCAGCTTAGGGTATTTGGGGGTAACTGAAGCTTTCTTT. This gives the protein CASSLGYLGVTEAFF.